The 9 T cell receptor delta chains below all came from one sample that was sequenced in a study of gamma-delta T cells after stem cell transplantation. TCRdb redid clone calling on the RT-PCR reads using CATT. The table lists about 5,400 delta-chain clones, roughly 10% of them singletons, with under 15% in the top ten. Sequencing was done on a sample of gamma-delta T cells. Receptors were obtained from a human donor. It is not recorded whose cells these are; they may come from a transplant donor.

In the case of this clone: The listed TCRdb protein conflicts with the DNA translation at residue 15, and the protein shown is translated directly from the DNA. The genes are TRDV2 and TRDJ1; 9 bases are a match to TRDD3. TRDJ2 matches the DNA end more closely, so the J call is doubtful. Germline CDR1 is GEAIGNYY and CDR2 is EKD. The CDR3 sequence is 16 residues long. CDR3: CACQMLLGDSTDKLFF. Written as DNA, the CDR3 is TGTGCCTGTCAAATGTTACTGGGGGACTCCACCGATAAACTCTTCTTT.

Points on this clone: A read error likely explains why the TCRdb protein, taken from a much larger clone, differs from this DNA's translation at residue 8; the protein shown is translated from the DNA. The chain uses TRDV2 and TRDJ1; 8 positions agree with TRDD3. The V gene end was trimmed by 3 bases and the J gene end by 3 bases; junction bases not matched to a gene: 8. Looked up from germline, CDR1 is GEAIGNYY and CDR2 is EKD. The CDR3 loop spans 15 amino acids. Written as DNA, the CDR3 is TGTGCCTGTGACCCACTGGGGGGTTTCTCCGATAAACTCATCTTT. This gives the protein CACDPLGGFSDKLIF.

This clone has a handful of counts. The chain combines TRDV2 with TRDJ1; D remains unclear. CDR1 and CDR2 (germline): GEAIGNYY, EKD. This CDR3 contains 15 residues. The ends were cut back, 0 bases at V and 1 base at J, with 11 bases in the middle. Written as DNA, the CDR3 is TGTGCCTGTGACACCGTTACCCGCGTCACCGATAAACTCATCTTT. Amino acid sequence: CACDTVTRVTDKLIF.

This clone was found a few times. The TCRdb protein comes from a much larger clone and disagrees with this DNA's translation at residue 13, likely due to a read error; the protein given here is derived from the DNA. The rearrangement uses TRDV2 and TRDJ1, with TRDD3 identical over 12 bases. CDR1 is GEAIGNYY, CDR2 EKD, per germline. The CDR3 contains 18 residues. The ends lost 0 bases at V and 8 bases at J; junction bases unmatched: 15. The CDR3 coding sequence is TGTGCCTGTGACACCCTGGTACTGGGGGATACCGCCGAGGGGAAACTCATCTTT. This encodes CACDTLVLGDTAEGKLIF.

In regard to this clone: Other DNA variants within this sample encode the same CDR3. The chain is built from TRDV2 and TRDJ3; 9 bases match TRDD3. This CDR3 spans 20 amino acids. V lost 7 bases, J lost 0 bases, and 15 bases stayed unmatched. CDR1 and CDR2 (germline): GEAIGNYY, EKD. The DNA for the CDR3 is TGTGCCTGCGACGCAGCTGATACTGGGGGACTCTCCTGGGACACCCGACAGATGTTTTTC. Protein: CACDAADTGGLSWDTRQMFF.

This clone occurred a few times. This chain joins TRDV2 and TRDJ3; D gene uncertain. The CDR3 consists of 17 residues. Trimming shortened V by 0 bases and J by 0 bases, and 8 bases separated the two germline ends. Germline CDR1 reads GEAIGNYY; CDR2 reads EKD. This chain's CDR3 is CACDTGEGSWDTRQMFF. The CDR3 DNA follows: TGTGCCTGTGACACCGGAGAGGGCTCCTGGGACACCCGACAGATGTTTTTC.

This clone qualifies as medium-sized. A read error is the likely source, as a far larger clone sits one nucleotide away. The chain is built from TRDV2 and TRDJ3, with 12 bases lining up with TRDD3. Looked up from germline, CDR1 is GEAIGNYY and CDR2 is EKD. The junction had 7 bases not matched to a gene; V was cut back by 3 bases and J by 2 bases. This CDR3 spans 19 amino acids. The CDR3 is CACDSILGDTPWDTRQMFF. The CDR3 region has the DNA TGTGCCTGTGACTCGATACTGGGGGATACCCCCTGGGACACCCGACAGATGTTTTTC.

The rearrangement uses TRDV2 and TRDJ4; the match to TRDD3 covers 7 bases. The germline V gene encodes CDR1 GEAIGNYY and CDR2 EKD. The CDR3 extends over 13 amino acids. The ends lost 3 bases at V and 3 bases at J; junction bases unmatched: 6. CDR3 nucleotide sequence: TGTGCCTGTGACGGCGGATACGCGGGACCCCTGATCTTT. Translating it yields CACDGGYAGPLIF.

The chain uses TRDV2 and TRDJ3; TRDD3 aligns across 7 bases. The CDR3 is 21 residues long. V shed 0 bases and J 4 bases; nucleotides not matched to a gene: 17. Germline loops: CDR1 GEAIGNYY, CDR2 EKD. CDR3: CACDTAGDNRPQGWDTRQMFF. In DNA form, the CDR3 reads TGTGCCTGTGACACCGCTGGGGATAATAGGCCCCAGGGTTGGGACACCCGACAGATGTTTTTC.